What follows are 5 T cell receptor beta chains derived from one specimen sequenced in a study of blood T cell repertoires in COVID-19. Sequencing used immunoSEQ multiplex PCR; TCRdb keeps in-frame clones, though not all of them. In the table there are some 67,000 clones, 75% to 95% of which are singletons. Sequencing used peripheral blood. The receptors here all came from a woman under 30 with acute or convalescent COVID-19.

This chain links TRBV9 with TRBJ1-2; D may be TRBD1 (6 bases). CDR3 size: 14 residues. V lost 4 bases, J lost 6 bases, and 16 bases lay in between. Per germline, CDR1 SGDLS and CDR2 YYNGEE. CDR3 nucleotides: TGTGCCAGCAGCCAGGGCAGGGGAATGGATGGCTACACCTTC. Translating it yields CASSQGRGMDGYTF.

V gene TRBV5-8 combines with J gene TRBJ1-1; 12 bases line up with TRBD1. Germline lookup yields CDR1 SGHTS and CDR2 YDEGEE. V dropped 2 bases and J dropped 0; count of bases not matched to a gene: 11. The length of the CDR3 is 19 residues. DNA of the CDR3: TGTGCCAGCAGCTTACGTCCCAGGGACAGGGGGCTAATGAACACTGAAGCTTTCTTT. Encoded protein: CASSLRPRDRGLMNTEAFF.

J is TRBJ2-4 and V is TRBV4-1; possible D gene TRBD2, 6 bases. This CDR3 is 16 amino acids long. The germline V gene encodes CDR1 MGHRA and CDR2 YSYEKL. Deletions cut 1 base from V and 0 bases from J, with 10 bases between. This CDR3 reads CASSQVSGVAKNIQYF. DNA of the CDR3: TGCGCCAGCAGCCAAGTTAGCGGTGTAGCCAAAAACATTCAGTACTTC.

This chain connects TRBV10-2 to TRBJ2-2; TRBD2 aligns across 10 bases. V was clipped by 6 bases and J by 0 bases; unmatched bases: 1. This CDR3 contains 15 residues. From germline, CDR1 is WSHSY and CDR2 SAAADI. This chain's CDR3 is CASRLAGANTGELFF. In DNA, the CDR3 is TGCGCCAGCAGGCTAGCGGGAGCGAACACCGGGGAGCTGTTTTTT.

The DNA of the CDR3 is TGTGCCAGTAGTATTCATCTAGCGGGGGCCGGGGAGCTGTTTTTT. It is translated as CASSIHLAGAGELFF. The rearrangement uses TRBV19 and TRBJ2-2; 10 positions agree with TRBD2. V was clipped by 3 bases and J by 6 bases; unmatched bases: 4. CDR1 and CDR2 from the germline V gene are LNHDA and SQIVND (reference sequence). CDR3 length: 15 amino acids.